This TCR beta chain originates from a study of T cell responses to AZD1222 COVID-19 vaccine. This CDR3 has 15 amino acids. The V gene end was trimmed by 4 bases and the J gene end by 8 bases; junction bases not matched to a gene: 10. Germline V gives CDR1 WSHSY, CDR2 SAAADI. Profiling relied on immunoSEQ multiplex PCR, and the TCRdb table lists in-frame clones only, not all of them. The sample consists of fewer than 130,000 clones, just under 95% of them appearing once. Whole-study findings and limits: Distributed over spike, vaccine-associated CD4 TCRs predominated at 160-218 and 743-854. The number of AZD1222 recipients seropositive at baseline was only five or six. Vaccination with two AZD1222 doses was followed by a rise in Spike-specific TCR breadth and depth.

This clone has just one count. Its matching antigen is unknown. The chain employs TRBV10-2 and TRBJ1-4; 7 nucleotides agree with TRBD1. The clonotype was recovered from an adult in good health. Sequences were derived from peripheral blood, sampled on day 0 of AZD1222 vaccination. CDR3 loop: CASSGQLGQTEKLFF. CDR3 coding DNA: TGCGCCAGCAGTGGACAATTGGGACAGACCGAAAAACTGTTTTTT.